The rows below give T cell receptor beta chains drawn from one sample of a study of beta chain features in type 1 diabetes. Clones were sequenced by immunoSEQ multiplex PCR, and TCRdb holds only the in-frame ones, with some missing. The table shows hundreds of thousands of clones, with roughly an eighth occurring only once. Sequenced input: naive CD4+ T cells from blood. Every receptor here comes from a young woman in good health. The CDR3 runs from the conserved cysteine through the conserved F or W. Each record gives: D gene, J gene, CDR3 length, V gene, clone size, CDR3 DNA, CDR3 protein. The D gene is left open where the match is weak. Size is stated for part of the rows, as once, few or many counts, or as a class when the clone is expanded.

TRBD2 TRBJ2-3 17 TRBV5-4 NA TGTGCCAGCAGCTTGGTAAAGCTAGCGGGTACGGGGGTGGAGCAGTATTTT CASSLVKLAGTGVEQYF
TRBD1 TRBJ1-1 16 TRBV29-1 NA TGCAGCGTTGCAACAGACCGTTACAGGGGTAACACTGAAGCTTTCTTT CSVATDRYRGNTEAFF
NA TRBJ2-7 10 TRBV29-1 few TGCAGCGCCCAGGACTACGAGCAGTACTTC CSAQDYEQYF
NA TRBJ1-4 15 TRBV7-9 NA TGTGCCAGCAGCCCAAAGACAGCAACTAATGAAAAACTGTTTTTT CASSPKTATNEKLFF
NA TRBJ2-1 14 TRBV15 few TGTGCCACCAGCAGAGATGCCAGGCGGGATGAGCAGTTCTTC CATSRDARRDEQFF
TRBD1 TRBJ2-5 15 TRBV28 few TGTGCCAGCAGTTCTCCATGGACAGGGAGAGAGACCCAGTACTTC CASSSPWTGRETQYF
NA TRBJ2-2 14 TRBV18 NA TGTGCCAGCTCACAAACAGAGAACACCGGGGAGCTGTTTTTT CASSQTENTGELFF
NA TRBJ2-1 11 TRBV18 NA TGTGCCAGCTCACCCGCCCCCGAGCAGTTCTTC CASSPAPEQFF
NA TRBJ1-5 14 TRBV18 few TGTGCCAGCTCAGCTAGGAGACCCGCGCAGCCCCAGCATTTT CASSARRPAQPQHF
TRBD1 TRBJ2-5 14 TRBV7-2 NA TGTGCCAGCAGCTCCGGACAGGTCCAAGAGACCCAGTACTTC CASSSGQVQETQYF
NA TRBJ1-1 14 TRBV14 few TGTGCCAGCAGCCGGTGGCCGTTTGTCACTGAAGCTTTCTTT CASSRWPFVTEAFF
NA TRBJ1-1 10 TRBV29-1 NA TGCAGCGGACAGAACACTGAAGCTTTCTTT CSGQNTEAFF
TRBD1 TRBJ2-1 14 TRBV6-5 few TGTGCCAGCAGTTACAAAGGACAGGGCAATGAGCAGTTCTTC CASSYKGQGNEQFF
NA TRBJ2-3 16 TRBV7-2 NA TGTGCCAGCAAATGGACGGGACCAACGGTCACAGATACGCAGTATTTT CASKWTGPTVTDTQYF
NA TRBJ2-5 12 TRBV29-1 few TGCAGCGTCGTTGAACCTCAAGAGACCCAGTACTTC CSVVEPQETQYF
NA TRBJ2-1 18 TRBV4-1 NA TGCGCCAGCAGCCAAGATCTTCATATGGCCAGCTCCTACAATGAGCAGTTCTTC CASSQDLHMASSYNEQFF
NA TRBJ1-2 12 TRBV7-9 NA TGTGCCAGCAGCCCCGAATACGCTGGCTACACCTTC CASSPEYAGYTF
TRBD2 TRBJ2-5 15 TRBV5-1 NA TGCGCCAGCAGCTTGGAGGGGACTACCCAAGAGACCCAGTACTTC CASSLEGTTQETQYF
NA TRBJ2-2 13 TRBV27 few TGTGCCAGCACGGACAGCAACACCGGGGAGCTGTTTTTT CASTDSNTGELFF
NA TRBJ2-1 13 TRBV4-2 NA TGTGCCAGCAGTCAACTTACCCCGGACGGTCAGTTCTTC CASSQLTPDGQFF
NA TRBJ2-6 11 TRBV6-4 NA TGTGCCAGCAAAGGGGCCAACGTCCTGACTTTC CASKGANVLTF
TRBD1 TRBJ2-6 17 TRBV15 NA TGTGCCACCAGCAGAACAGGGGGGTCGGCTGGGGCCAACGTCCTGACTTTC CATSRTGGSAGANVLTF
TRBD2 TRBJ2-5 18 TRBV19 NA TGTGCCAGTACCTTAGATCCCGGGACTAGTCCCGAGGGAGAGACCCAGTACTTC CASTLDPGTSPEGETQYF
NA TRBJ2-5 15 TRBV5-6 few TGTGCCAGCAGCTGGAGGGGTTTACGGGAGGAGACCCAGTACTTC CASSWRGLREETQYF
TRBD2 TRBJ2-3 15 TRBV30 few TGTGCCTGGAGTGTAAGGCGGGAGAGCACAGATACGCAGTATTTT CAWSVRRESTDTQYF
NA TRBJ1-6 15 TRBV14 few TGTGCCAGCAGCCAGACAGAGGGGCCCTATTCACCCCTCCACTTT CASSQTEGPYSPLHF
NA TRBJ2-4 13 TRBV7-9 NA TGTGCCAGCAGCCGTGGGGACCAAAACATTCAGTACTTC CASSRGDQNIQYF
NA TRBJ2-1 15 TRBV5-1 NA TGCGCCAGCAGCTTGGAACTAGTTTCATACAATGAGCAGTTCTTC CASSLELVSYNEQFF
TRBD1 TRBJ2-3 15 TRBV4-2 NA TGTGCCAGCAGCCATGACAGGGGTAGGGGAGATACGCAGTATTTT CASSHDRGRGDTQYF
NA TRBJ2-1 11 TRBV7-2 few TGTGCCAGCACCAGCTACAATGAGCAGTTCTTC CASTSYNEQFF
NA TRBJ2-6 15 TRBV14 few TGTGCCAGCAGCCATACCAACTCTGGGGCCAACGTCCTGACTTTC CASSHTNSGANVLTF
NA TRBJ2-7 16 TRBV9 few TGTGCCAGCAGCGTAGGTTCCGGGACGCTCACATACGAGCAGTACTTC CASSVGSGTLTYEQYF
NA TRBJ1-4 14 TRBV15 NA TGTGCCACCAGCACCGGTATCACTAATGAAAAACTGTTTTTT CATSTGITNEKLFF
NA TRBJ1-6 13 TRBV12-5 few TGTGCTAGTGGTCCTGAGTATAATTCACCCCTCCACTTT CASGPEYNSPLHF
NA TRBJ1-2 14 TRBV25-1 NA TGTGCCAGCAGTGAACCAGGGAAAGGTGAGGGCTACACCTTC CASSEPGKGEGYTF
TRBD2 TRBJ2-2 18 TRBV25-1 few TGTGCCAGCAGTGAATACGGGACTAGATCCGCGAACACCGGGGAGCTGTTTTTT CASSEYGTRSANTGELFF
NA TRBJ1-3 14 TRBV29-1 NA TGCAGCGTTGAAGGACAGCGCTCTGGAAACACCATATATTTT CSVEGQRSGNTIYF
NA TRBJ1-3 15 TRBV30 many TGTGCCTGGAGTACTCAGCCAACAACTGGAAACACCATATATTTT CAWSTQPTTGNTIYF
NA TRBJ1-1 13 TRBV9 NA TGTGCCAGCAGCTCTATACGGGGGGCTGAAGCTTTCTTT CASSSIRGAEAFF
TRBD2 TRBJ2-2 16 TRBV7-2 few TGTGCCAGCAGCTGGGGACTAGCGGATAACACCGGGGAGCTGTTTTTT CASSWGLADNTGELFF
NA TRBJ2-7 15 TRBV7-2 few TGTGCCAGCAGCTTAGGAGCTTACAGCTCCTACGAGCAGTACTTC CASSLGAYSSYEQYF
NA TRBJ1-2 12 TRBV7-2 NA TGTGCCAGCAGCTTATGGAACTATGGCTACACCTTC CASSLWNYGYTF
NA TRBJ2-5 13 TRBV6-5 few TGTGCCAGCAGTTACTCGATTGTAGAGACCCAGTACTTC CASSYSIVETQYF
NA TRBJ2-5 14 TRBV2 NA TGTGCCAGCCGCACGGGGACCGTTGTGGAGACCCAGTACTTC CASRTGTVVETQYF
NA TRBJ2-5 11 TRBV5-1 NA TGCGCCAGCAGCTCCACAGAGACCCAGTACTTC CASSSTETQYF